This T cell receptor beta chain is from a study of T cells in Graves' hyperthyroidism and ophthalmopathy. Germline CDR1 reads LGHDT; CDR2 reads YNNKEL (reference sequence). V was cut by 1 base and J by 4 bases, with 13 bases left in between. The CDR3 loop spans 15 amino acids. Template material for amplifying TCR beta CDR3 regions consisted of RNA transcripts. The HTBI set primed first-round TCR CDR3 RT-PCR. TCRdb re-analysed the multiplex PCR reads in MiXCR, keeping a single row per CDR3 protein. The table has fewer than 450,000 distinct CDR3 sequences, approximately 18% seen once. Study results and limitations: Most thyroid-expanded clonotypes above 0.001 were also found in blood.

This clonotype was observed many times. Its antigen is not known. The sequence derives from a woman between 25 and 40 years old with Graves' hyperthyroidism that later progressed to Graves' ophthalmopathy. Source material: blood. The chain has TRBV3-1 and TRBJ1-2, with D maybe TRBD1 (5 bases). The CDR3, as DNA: TGTGCCAGCAGCCAAGTTTCGGCAGGGACCTATGGCTACACCTTC. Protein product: CASSQVSAGTYGYTF.